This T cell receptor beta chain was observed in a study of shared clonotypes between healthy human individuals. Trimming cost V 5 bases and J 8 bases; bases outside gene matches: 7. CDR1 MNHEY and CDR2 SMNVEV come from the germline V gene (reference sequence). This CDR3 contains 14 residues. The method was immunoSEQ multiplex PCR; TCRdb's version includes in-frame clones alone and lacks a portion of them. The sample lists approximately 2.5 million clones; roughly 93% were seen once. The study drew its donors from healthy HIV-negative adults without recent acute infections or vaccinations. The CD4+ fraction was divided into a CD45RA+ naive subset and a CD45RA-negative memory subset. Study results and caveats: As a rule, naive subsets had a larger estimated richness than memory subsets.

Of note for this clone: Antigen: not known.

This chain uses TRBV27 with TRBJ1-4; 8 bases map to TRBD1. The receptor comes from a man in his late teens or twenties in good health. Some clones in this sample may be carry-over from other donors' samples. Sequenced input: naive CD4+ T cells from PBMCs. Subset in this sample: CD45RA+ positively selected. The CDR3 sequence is CASSPRQGREKLFF. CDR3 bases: TGTGCCAGCAGTCCCCGACAGGGGAGGGAAAAACTGTTTTTT.